This T cell receptor beta chain is drawn from a study of T cells in Graves' hyperthyroidism and ophthalmopathy. CDR3 length: 15 residues. The germline CDR1 and CDR2 sequences are MNHNS and SASEGT. Trimming left V 3 bases short and J 5 bases short, with 17 bases between. It was RNA transcripts that yielded the amplified TCR beta CDR3 regions. HTBI primers were used for first-round RT-PCR of the TCR CDR3. One entry per CDR3 protein results from TCRdb running MiXCR on the multiplex PCR reads. The repertoire holds about 380,000 distinct CDR3 sequences, approximately 18% seen once, with 40% in the top ten. The table lists this clonotype with a few counts.

The rearrangement links TRBV6-1 to TRBJ2-7; D possibly uses TRBD1 or TRBD2 (7 bases each). This sequence was found in a man aged 18-30 years with Graves' ophthalmopathy. Sequenced: blood. CDR3 protein: CASSEGFQGGDEQYF. The DNA of the CDR3 is TGTGCCAGCAGTGAGGGATTCCAGGGGGGGGACGAGCAGTACTTC.